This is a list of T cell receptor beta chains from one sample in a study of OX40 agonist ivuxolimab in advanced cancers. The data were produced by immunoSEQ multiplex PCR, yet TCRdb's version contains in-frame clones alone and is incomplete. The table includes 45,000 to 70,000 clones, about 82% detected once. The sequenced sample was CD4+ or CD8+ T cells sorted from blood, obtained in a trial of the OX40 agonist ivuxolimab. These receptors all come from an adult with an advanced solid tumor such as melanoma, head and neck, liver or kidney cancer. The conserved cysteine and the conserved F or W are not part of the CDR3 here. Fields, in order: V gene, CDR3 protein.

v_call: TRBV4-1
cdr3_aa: ASSQEWGAGGYGNQPQH

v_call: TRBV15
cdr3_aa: ATSRVGWGDSTLGGNQPQH

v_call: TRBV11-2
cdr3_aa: ASSLAGGSGGTIY

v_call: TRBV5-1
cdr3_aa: ASSLVGGGQPQH

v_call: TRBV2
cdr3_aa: ASSGERTYGYT

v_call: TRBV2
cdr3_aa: ASTLEGGETQY

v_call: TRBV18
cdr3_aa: ASSPQGSGLNEQF

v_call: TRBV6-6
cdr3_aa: ASSYSGQTSSYGYT

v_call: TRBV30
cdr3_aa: AWSPRGTGGVIEGYEQY

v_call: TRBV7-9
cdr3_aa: ASSLGGSLTNYGYT

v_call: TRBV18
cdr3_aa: ASSPPGSGNTIY

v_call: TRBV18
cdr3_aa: ASSPAAHSNQPQH

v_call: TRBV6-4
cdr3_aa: ASSETSNSPLH

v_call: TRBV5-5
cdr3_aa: ASSLVSNTEAF